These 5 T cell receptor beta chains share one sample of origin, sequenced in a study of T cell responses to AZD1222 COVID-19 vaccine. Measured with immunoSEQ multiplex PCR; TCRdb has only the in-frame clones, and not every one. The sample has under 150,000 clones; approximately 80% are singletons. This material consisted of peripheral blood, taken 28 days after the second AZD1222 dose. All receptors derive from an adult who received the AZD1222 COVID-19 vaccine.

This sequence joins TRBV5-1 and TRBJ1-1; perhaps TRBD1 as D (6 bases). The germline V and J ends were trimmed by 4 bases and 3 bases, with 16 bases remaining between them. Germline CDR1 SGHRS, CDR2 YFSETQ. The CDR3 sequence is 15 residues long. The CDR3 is CASSPGGGGDTEAFF. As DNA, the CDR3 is TGCGCCAGCAGCCCTGGGGGCGGAGGGGACACTGAAGCTTTCTTT.

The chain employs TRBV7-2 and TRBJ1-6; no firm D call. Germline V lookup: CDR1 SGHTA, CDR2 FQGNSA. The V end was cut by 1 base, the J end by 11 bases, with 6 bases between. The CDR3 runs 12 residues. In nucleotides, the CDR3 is TGTGCCAGCAGCTTAGGCCCGACACCCCTCCACTTT. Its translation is CASSLGPTPLHF.

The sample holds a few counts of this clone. CDR3 sequence reads: CASSLEGYRNQPQHF. In DNA, the CDR3 is TGCGCCAGCAGCTTGGAAGGGTATCGCAATCAGCCCCAGCATTTT. The V call is TRBV5-1, the J call TRBJ1-5; the D is unclear. Trimming removed 0 bases from V and 2 bases from J, with 9 bases in between. The CDR3 extends over 15 amino acids. Germline CDR1 is SGHRS and CDR2 is YFSETQ.

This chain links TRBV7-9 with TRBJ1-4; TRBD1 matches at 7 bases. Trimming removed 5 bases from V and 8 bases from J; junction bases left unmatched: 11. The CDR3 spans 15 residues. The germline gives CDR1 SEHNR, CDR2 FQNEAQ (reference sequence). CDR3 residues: CASSKHQGGLEKLFF. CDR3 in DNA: TGTGCCAGCAGCAAGCACCAGGGGGGACTCGAAAAACTGTTTTTT.

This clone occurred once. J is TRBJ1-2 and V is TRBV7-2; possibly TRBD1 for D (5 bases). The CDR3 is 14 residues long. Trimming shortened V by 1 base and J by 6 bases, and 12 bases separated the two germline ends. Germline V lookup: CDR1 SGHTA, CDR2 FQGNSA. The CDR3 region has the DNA TGTGCCAGCAGCTTAGTTCGGGGGATGGATGGCTACACCTTC. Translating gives CASSLVRGMDGYTF. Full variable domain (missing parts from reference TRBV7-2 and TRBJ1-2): GAGVSQSPSNKVTEKGKDVELRCDPISGHTALYWYRQSLGQGLEFLIYFQGNSAPDKSGLPSDRFSAERTGGSVSTLTIQRTQQEDSAVYLCASSLVRGMDGYTFGSGTRLTVV.